The clone carrying this TCR beta chain appeared many times. These data are taken from a study of T cells in Graves' hyperthyroidism and ophthalmopathy. Amplified regions were TCR beta CDR3 sequences from RNA transcripts. Initially, a first-round RT-PCR of the TCR CDR3 employed the HTBI primer set. TCRdb called the multiplex PCR reads again in MiXCR, with one record for every CDR3 protein. The sample lists around 200,000 distinct CDR3 sequences; around 16% were seen once. Source material: blood. This receptor was obtained from a man aged 35 to 55 with Graves' hyperthyroidism.

CDR3 sequence reads: CASSMISSGNTIYF. DNA for the CDR3: TGTGCCAGCAGTATGATAAGCTCTGGAAACACCATATATTTT. This sequence joins TRBV28 and TRBJ1-3; D ambiguous. Trimming shortened V by 5 bases and J by 0 bases, and 8 bases separated the two germline ends. This CDR3 has 14 residues. Looked up from germline, CDR1 is MDHEN and CDR2 is SYDVKM. Drawing the rest from reference TRBV28 and TRBJ1-3, the complete variable domain is DVKVTQSSRYLVKRTGEKVFLECVQDMDHENMFWYRQDPGLGLRLIYFSYDVKMKEKGDIPEGYSVSREKKERFSLILESASTNQTSMYLCASSMISSGNTIYFGEGSWLTVV.